This T cell receptor delta chain was sequenced for a study of gammadelta T cells in human blood. CDR3 length: 20 residues. The V and J ends lost 0 bases and 8 bases, in that order; junction bases with no gene match: 21. In germline, CDR1 is TSWWSYY, CDR2 QGS. General study points: Polyclonal expansion of innate γδ T cells after birth appeared microbially driven.

In this sample, this clone is large (0.1 to 1%). Its antigen is still unknown. TCRdb repeated clone calling on the RT-PCR reads with CATT. The sample records about 830 delta-chain clones, 11% to 15% being singletons. Material for sequencing was non-Vgamma9Vdelta2 gamma-delta T cells from fetal blood. The V and J genes are TRDV1 and TRDJ2; 7 nucleotides line up with TRDD3. This TCR derives from a human fetus. DNA of the CDR3: TGTGCTCTTGGGGAACTAGTAAAACCACTGGGGATTTTTTGGGGGGCACAACTCTTCTTT. Encoded protein: CALGELVKPLGIFWGAQLFF.